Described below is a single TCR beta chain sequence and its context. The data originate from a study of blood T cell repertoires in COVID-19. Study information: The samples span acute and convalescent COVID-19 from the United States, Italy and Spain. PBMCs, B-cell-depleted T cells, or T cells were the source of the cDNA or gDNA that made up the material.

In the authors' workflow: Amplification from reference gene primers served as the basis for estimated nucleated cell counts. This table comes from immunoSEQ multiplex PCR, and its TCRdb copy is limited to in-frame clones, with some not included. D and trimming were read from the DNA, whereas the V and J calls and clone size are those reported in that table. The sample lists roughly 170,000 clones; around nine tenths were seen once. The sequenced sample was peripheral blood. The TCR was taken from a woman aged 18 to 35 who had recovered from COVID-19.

CDR3 DNA: TGTGCCACCAGCAGAGATGGGCGGGGCTCCACAGATACGCAGTATTTT. It codes for CATSRDGRGSTDTQYF. The V gene is TRBV15, the J gene TRBJ2-3; possibly TRBD2 for D (6 bases). Germline CDR1 reads LNHNV; CDR2 reads YYDKDF (reference sequence). CDR3 length: 16 residues. V lost 0 bases and J lost 2, with 12 bases in between.